The 8 T cell receptor beta chains presented below share a single source sample, sequenced in a study of chemoradiotherapy in HPV16-positive cancers. The protocol was immunoSEQ multiplex PCR, while the TCRdb copy is restricted to in-frame clones and leaves out a portion. Here the sample spans thousands of clones, roughly 83% being singletons. The sequencing here drew on blood, taken from a patient who underwent chemoradiotherapy. These receptors came from a human donor with HPV-associated anogenital cancer.

The chain has TRBV19 and TRBJ2-2; tentatively, D is TRBD1 (6 bases). V was shortened by 6 bases and J by 5 bases, with 22 bases between the two germline ends. The CDR3 runs 17 residues. Germline V gene sequence: CDR1 LNHDA, CDR2 SQIVND (reference sequence). This CDR3 reads CASSLDRDTILTGELFF. Here the CDR3 DNA reads TGTGCCAGTAGCTTAGACCGGGACACGATATTAACCGGGGAGCTGTTTTTT.

The V and J genes are TRBV7-9 and TRBJ2-1; D unclear. V was shortened by 5 bases and J by 0 bases, with 14 bases between the two germline ends. In germline, CDR1 is SEHNR, CDR2 FQNEAQ (reference sequence). The CDR3 has 16 amino acids. CDR3 sequence: CASSPPIGHSYNEQFF. DNA of the CDR3: TGTGCCAGCAGCCCCCCTATCGGGCACTCCTACAATGAGCAGTTCTTC. Looking up the rest from reference TRBV7-9 and TRBJ2-1 gives the full variable domain: DTGVSQNPRHKITKRGQNVTFRCDPISEHNRLYWYRQTLGQGPEFLTYFQNEAQLEKSRLLSDRFSAERPKGSFSTLEIQRTEQGDSAMYLCASSPPIGHSYNEQFFGPGTRLTVL.

The V call is TRBV11-3, the J call TRBJ1-3; D may be TRBD1 (5 bases). This CDR3 has 15 residues. The V gene's germline CDR1 is SGHNT and CDR2 YENEEA. V was trimmed by 0 bases and J by 0 bases, leaving 6 bases between them. DNA for the CDR3: TGTGCCAGCAGCTTAGAGCAGGGCTCTGGAAACACCATATATTTT. This sequence encodes CASSLEQGSGNTIYF.

Worth noting for this clone: The junction and the germline gene differ at one end; a read error may be behind it. Within the sample, other DNA sequences also encode this same CDR3. V usage is TRBV11-2 and J usage is TRBJ1-2; no definite D call. This CDR3 has 12 residues. The germline V gene encodes CDR1 SGHAT and CDR2 FQNNGV. The CDR3: CASSHTNYGYTF. CDR3 sequence (DNA): TGTGCCAGCAGCCATACTAACTACGGCTACACCTTC.

The chain uses TRBV30 and TRBJ2-1, with D tentatively TRBD1 (6 bases). Germline CDR1 reads GTSNPN; CDR2 reads SVGIG (reference sequence). The CDR3 contains 15 residues. With 3 bases removed from V and 6 bases from J, the gap between germline ends came to 18 bases. The CDR3 reads CAWRDTGKLSNEQFF. The CDR3 DNA reads TGTGCCTGGAGGGACACAGGGAAGCTGAGCAATGAGCAGTTCTTC.

This clone has only a few counts. DNA of the CDR3: TGTGCCAGCAGTGAATTAGGGGCTGGGGCCAACGTCCTGACTTTC. This codes for CASSELGAGANVLTF. V usage is TRBV2 and J usage is TRBJ2-6, with D possibly being TRBD1 (5 bases). With 2 bases removed from V and 2 bases from J, the gap between germline ends came to 7 bases. Germline loops: CDR1 SNHLY, CDR2 FYNNEI. This CDR3 is built from 15 residues.

The chain has TRBV28 and TRBJ1-1; possibly TRBD1 for D (5 bases). Trimming removed 4 bases at V and 7 bases at J, with 16 bases between. The germline gives CDR1 MDHEN, CDR2 SYDVKM. CDR3 length: 14 residues. The DNA for the CDR3 is TGTGCCAGCAGTTCCCCCGGGGGGGGGTTTGAAGCTTTCTTT. This encodes CASSSPGGGFEAFF.

CDR3 bases: TGTGCCAGCAGCGGGGACAGTGGACCAAATCAGCCCCAGCATTTT. Its protein product is CASSGDSGPNQPQHF. The chain links TRBV9 to TRBJ1-5; 7 nucleotides align to TRBD1. V lost 3 bases and J lost 4; bases outside the gene matches: 7. CDR3 size: 15 residues. Germline CDR1 and CDR2: SGDLS and YYNGEE.